This T cell receptor beta chain stems from a study of cytomegalovirus exposure and HLA in healthy donors (TCRdb year 2017). Regarding the complete study: A later analysis indicated that the 90 to 150 validation repertoires were generated on the platform also employed for the 600 to 750 repertoires of the first cohort. The aim of the study was to test whether cataloging public T cell receptors could identify signatures of past pathogen exposure. In addition to the first cohort of 666 subjects, a separate validation cohort of approximately 130 different subjects was used. To predict cytomegalovirus infection status, the study combined high-throughput TCR immunosequencing, statistical association of individual TCRs with disease status, and machine learning.

The donors were included in the validation cohort of 130 or so subjects, a group kept apart from the approximately 670-subject first cohort. Library method: the immunoSEQ multiplex PCR assay. The paper's data handling went like this. To diagnose cytomegalovirus status from the catalog of TCR beta chain sequences, a statistical classification framework was built. Here the immuneACCESS table is served through TCRdb, limited to in-frame sequences with V and J called. Missing clones are a known gap in these copies; in checked studies unresolved V genes cover under half, and the rest lacks a known reason. V and J calls plus clone size are reproduced from that table; the DNA served to infer D and trimming. This sample comprises fewer than 75,000 clones, around 94% of them detected only once. Roughly 2% of the sample lies in the top ten. Worth noting for this clone: This receptor's antigen is unknown. Per-nucleotide qualities are absent, and no much larger clonotype sits a single base away.

V loses 5 bases of germline sequence and J loses 4 bases, and the interval between the two ends is 24 bases. The CDR3, from cysteine to phenylalanine, totals 17 residues. Here the CDR3 DNA is all that survives: 51 bases in frame from base 1. Looking up the germline V gene yields CDR1 SGHDT and CDR2 YYEEEE. Summary of the overall study and its limitations: The study listed approximately 160 TCR beta chains as associated with cytomegalovirus. A few of the identified cytomegalovirus-associated TCR beta chains were confirmed in vitro to be specific for cytomegalovirus antigens. The classifier was reported to diagnose cytomegalovirus status with high specificity and sensitivity in both the original cohort and the validation cohort. While some public TCRs were present in many individuals, most TCR sequences turned up only very rarely across donors. The validation cohort had no HLA typing available for a later analysis, so co-occurrence within that cohort was assessed over all 110 or so repertoires. A later analysis found that TCRs clustered in the first cohort also tended to co-occur in the 95 to 150 validation repertoires, with approximately 95% of cluster scores above 0. According to the authors, the approach could potentially be generalized to other disease states and immunological phenotypes.

The sequence is built from TRBV5-6 and TRBJ1-2; a tentative D call is TRBD1 (5 bases match). This TCR derives from a woman between 18 and 29 years old in good health and CMV-seropositive. Input material: PBMCs. The DNA is TGTGCCAGCAGGTTGCGGGGGGAAGGAGGGACCTCCTATGGCTACACCTTC. This sequence encodes CASRLRGEGGTSYGYTF.